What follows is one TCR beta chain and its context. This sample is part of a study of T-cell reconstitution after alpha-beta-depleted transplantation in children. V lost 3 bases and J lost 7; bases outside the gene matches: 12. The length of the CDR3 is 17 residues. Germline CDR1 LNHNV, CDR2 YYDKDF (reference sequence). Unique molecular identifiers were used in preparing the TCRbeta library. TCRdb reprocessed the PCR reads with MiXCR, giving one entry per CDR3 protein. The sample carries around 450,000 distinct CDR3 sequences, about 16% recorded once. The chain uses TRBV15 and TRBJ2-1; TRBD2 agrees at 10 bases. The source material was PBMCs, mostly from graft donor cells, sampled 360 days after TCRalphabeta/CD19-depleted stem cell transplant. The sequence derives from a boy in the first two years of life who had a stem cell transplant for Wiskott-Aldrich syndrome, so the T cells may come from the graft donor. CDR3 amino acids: CATSSLRSSGGLNEQFF. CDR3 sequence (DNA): TGTGCCACCAGCAGCCTACGCTCTAGCGGGGGCCTTAATGAGCAGTTCTTC.